The clone carrying this TCR beta chain was observed many times. Its cognate antigen is unknown. The protocol attached unique molecular identifiers to individual cDNA molecules. MiXCR, applied by TCRdb to the 5' RACE reads, yields one record per CDR3 protein. This sample has about 47,000 distinct CDR3 sequences; about 11% occur once, and the top ten carry roughly 13%. The record originates from a study of early T cells in non-severe SARS-CoV-2 infection. Across the whole study: With bulk RNA from unsorted whole blood as input, sequencing yielded unpaired chains. Study results and caveats: Comparison of clonotypes with VDJdb favored anti-spike CD8 responses while missing private and CD4 specificities.

The clonotype originates from an adult who was a healthcare worker with PCR-confirmed SARS-CoV-2 infection or an uninfected control (not recorded which). The sample was whole blood.

The CDR3 DNA is TGCGCCAGCAGCCAACTTGGGACAGGGGGTTCAGCTTTCTTT. It translates to CASSQLGTGGSAFF. The chain carries TRBV4-3 and TRBJ1-1; 11 bases map to TRBD1. This CDR3 region has 14 residues. CDR1 and CDR2 from the germline V gene are LGHNA and YSLEER. With 2 bases clipped from V and 10 bases from J, the junction kept 6 bases outside the gene matches.